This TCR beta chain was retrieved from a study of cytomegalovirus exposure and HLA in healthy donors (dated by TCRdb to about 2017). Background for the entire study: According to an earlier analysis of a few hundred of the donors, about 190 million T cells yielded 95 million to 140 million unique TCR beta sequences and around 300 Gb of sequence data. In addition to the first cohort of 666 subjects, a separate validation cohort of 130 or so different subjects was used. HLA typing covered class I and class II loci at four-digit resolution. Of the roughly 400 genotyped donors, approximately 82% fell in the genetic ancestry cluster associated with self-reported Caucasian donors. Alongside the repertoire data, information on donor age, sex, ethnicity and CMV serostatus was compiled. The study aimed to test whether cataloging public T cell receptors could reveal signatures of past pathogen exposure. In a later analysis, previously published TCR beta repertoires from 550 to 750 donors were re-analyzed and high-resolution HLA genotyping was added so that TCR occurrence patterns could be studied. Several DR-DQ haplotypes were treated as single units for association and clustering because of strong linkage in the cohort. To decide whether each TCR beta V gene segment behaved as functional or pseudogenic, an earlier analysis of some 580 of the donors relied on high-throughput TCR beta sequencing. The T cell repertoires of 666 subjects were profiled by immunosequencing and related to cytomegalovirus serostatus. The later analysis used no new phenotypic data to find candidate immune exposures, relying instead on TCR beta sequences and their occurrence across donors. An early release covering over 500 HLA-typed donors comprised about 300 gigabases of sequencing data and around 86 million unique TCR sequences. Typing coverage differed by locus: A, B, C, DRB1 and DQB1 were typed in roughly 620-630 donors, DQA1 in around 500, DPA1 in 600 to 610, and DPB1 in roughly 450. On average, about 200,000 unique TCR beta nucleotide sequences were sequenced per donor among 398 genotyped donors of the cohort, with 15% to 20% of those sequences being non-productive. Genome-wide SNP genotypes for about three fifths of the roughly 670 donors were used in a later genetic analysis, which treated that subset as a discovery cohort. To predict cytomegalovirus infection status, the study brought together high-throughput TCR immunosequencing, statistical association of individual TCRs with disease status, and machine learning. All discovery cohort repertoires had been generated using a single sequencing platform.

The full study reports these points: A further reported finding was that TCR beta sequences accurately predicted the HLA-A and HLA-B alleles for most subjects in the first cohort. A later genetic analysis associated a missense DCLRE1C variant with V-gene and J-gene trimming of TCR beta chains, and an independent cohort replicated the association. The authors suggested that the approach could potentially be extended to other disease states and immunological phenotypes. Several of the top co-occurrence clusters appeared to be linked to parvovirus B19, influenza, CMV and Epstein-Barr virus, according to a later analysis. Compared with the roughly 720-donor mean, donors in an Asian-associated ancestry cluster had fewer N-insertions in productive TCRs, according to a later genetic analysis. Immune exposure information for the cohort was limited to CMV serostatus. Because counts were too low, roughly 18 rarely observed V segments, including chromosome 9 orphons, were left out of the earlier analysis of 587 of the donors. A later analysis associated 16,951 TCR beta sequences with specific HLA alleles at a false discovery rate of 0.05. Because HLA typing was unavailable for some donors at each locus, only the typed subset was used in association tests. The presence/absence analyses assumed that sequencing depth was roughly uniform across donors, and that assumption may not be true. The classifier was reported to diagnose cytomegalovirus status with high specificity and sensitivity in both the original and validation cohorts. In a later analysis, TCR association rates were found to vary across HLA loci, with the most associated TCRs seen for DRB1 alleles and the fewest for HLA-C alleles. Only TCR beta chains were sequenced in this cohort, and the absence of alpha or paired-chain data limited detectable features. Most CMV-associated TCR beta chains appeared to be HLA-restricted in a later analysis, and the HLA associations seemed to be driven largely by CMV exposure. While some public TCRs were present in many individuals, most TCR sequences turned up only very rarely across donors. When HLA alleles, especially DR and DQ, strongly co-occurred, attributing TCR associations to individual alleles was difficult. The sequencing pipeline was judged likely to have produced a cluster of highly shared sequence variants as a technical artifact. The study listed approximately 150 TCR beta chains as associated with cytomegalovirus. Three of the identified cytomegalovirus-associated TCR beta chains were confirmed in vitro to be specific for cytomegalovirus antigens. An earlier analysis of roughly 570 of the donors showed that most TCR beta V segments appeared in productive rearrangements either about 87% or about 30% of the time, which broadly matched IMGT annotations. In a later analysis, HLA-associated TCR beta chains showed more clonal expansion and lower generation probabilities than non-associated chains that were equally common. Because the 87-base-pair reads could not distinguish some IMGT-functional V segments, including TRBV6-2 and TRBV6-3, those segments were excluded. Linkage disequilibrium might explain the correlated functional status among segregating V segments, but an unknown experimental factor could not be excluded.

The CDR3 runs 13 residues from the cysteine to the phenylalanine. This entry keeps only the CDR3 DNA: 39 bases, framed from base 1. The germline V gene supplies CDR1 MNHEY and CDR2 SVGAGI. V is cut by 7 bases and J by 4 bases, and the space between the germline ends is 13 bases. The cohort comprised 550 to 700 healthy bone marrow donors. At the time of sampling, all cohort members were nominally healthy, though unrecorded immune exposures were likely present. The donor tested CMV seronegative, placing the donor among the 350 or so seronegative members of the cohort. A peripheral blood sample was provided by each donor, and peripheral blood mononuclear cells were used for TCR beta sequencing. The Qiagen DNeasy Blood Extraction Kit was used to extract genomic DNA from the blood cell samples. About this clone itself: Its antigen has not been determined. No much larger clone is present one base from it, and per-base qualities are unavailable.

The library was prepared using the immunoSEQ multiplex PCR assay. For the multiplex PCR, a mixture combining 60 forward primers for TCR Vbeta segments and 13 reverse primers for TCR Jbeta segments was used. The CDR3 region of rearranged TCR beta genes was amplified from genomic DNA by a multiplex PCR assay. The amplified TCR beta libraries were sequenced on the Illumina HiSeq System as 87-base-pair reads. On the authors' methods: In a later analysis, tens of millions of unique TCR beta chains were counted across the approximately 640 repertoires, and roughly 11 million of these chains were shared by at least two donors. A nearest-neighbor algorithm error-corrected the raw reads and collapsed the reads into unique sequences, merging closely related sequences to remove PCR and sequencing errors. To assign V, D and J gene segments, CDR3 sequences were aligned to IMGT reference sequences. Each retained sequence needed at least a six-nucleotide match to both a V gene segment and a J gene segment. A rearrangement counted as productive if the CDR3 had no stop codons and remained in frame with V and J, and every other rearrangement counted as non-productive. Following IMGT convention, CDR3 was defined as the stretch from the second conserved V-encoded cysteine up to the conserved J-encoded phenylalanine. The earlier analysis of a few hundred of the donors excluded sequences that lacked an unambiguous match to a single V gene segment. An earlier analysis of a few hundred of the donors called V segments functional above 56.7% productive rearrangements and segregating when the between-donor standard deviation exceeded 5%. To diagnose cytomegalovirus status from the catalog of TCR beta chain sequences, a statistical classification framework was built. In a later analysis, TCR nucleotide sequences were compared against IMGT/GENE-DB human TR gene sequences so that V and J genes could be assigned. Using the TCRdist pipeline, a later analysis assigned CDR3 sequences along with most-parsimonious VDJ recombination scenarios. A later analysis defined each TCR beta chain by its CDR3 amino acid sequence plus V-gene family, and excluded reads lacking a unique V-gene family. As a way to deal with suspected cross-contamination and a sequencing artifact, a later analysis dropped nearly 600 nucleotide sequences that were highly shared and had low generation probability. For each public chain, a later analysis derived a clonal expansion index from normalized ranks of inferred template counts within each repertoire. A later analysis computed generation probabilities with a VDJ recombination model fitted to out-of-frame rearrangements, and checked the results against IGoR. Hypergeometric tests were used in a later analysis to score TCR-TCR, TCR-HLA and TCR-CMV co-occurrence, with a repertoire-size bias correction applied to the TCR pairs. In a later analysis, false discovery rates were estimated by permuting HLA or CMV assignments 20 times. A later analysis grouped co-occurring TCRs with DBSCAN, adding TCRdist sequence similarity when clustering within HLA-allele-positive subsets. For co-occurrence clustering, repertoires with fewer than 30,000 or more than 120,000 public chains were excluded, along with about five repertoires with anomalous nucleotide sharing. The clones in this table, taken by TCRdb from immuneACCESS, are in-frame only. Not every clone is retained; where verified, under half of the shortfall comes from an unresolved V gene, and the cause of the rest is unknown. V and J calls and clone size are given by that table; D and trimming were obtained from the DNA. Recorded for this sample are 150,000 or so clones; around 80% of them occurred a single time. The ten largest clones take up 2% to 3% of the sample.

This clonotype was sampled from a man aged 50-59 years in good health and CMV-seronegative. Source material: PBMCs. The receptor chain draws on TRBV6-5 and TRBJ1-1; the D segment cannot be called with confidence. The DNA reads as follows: TGTGCCAGCACCCGGCAGGCTGGCACTGAAGCTTTCTTT. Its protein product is CASTRQAGTEAFF.